What follows are 20 T cell receptor beta chains derived from one specimen sequenced in a study of T cell responses to AZD1222 COVID-19 vaccine. Profiling relied on immunoSEQ multiplex PCR, and the TCRdb table lists in-frame clones only, not all of them. This sample has around 70,000 clones, with 79% found just once. Material: peripheral blood, obtained on day 0 of MenACWY control vaccination. These TCRs come from an adult in good health.

This clone was detected a few times. Other DNA sequences from this sample encode an identical CDR3 as well. The V gene is TRBV11-2, the J gene TRBJ2-1; D gene ambiguous. Germline V CDR1 and CDR2: SGHAT, FQNNGV. V was pared by 1 base and J by 7 bases, with 8 bases between. The length of the CDR3 is 13 residues. The CDR3 is CASSLVGQNEQFF. DNA of the CDR3: TGTGCCAGCAGCTTAGTGGGTCAAAATGAGCAGTTCTTC.

The chain combines TRBV6-5 with TRBJ2-3; D might be TRBD2 (5 bases). CDR3 length equals 13 residues. Trimming cost V 0 bases and J 6 bases, with 7 bases left between them. Germline loops: CDR1 MNHEY, CDR2 SVGAGI. CDR3 amino acids: CASSYSTGDTQYF. CDR3 nucleotides: TGTGCCAGCAGTTACTCGACGGGGGATACGCAGTATTTT.

CDR3 loop: CASSPRDRGNTEAFF. The CDR3 DNA sequence: TGTGCCAGCAGCCCCCGGGACAGGGGCAACACTGAAGCTTTCTTT. V is TRBV11-1 and J is TRBJ1-1; TRBD1 aligns across 10 bases. Germline CDR1 SGHAT, CDR2 FQDESV (reference sequence). With 5 bases clipped from V and 2 bases from J, the junction kept 5 bases outside the gene matches. The CDR3 length is 15 residues.

The CDR3 spells CATSRDRDSYDTQYF. CDR3 DNA: TGTGCCACCAGCAGAGATCGGGATAGCTATGATACGCAGTATTTT. The V and J genes are TRBV15 and TRBJ2-3; TRBD2 is a possible D gene (5 bases). Trimming pared 0 bases from V and 6 bases from J, leaving 13 bases between. This CDR3 has 15 amino acids. Germline V CDR1 and CDR2: LNHNV, YYDKDF (reference sequence).

The rearrangement joins TRBV5-6 to TRBJ1-5; D may be TRBD1 (5 bases). The CDR3 has 15 amino acids. The germline V gene has CDR1 SGHDT and CDR2 YYEEEE. Trimming pared 1 base from V and 0 bases from J, leaving 8 bases between. The CDR3, as DNA: TGTGCCAGCAGCTTGTGGGGGATTAGCAATCAGCCCCAGCATTTT. Translating it yields CASSLWGISNQPQHF.

The rearrangement links TRBV3-1 (or the pseudogene TRBV3-2) to TRBJ2-3, with D perhaps TRBD1 or TRBD2 (6 bases each). CDR3 length: 12 residues. Germline V CDR1 and CDR2: LGHDT, YNNKEL (reference sequence). The V end lost 4 bases, the J end lost 6 bases, and 8 bases lay between the germline ends. The CDR3 sequence is CASSRRGDTQYF. CDR3 DNA: TGTGCCAGCAGCCGGAGGGGGGATACGCAGTATTTT.

The gene calls are TRBV5-1 and TRBJ1-3; possible D gene TRBD1, 6 bases. The V and J ends lost 0 bases and 2 bases respectively, with 12 bases between them. Germline CDR1 and CDR2: SGHRS and YFSETQ. The CDR3 spans 16 residues. CDR3 amino acids: CASSLDGNRAGNTIYF. In DNA form, the CDR3 reads TGCGCCAGCAGCTTGGATGGGAACAGGGCTGGAAACACCATATATTTT.

The chain links TRBV5-1 to TRBJ2-2; 7 bases are a match to TRBD1. The germline V gene encodes CDR1 SGHRS and CDR2 YFSETQ. V trimming: 0 bases; J trimming: 2 bases; junction bases outside the gene matches: 10. This CDR3 is built from 18 residues. The CDR3 region is CASSLALTDRVNTGELFF. For the CDR3, the DNA is TGCGCCAGCAGCTTGGCCCTTACCGACAGGGTTAACACCGGGGAGCTGTTTTTT.

The V call is TRBV6-2 or TRBV6-3, the J call TRBJ2-2, with TRBD1 matching 7 bases. This CDR3 is built from 16 residues. With 6 bases clipped from V and 7 bases from J, the junction kept 14 bases outside the gene matches. Germline CDR1 and CDR2: MNHEY and SVGEGT. CDR3 DNA sequence: TGTGCCAGCAGCCTCAGACAGGGTCGGAATGGCGGGGAGCTGTTTTTT. Its translation: CASSLRQGRNGGELFF.

In this sample, this clone is medium-sized. V is TRBV14 and J is TRBJ2-5, with 8 nucleotides matching TRBD2. V lost 1 base and J lost 7; bases outside the gene matches: 8. The CDR3 covers 15 residues. The germline gives CDR1 SGHDN, CDR2 FVKESK. The CDR3 nucleotides read TGTGCCAGCAGCCAAGGGTTAAGCGGGAGAGGGACCCAGTACTTC. As protein: CASSQGLSGRGTQYF.

This clone was counted a single time. The gene calls are TRBV29-1 and TRBJ1-2; D might be TRBD1 (6 bases). Trimming pared 6 bases from V and 5 bases from J, leaving 19 bases between. Looked up from germline, CDR1 is SQVTM and CDR2 is ANQGSEA. The CDR3 is 14 amino acids. CDR3 region: CSVEPPGQLYGYTF. The DNA for the CDR3 is TGCAGCGTAGAACCTCCCGGACAGCTTTATGGCTACACCTTC.

The chain recombines TRBV6-5 with TRBJ1-6, with D perhaps TRBD1 (5 bases). The germline CDR1 and CDR2 sequences are MNHEY and SVGAGI. There are 12 residues in the CDR3. Trimming stripped 11 bases from V and 14 bases from J, with 19 bases between. The CDR3 DNA reads as TGTGCCTCCCTGGGCACAGGTGGGTCCCTCCACTTT. Translation: CASLGTGGSLHF.

This chain joins TRBV5-1 and TRBJ1-3, with D unclear. Germline V gene sequence: CDR1 SGHRS, CDR2 YFSETQ. Trimming left V 0 bases short and J 4 bases short, with 8 bases between. This CDR3 region has 14 residues. CDR3 sequence reads: CASSLAGYGNTIYF. The CDR3, as DNA: TGCGCCAGCAGCTTGGCGGGGTACGGAAACACCATATATTTT.

This chain uses TRBV20-1 with TRBJ1-2, with D possibly being TRBD1 (5 bases). Deletions cut 6 bases from V and 5 bases from J, with 13 bases between. CDR1 is DFQATT and CDR2 is SNEGSKA in the germline V gene (reference sequence). The CDR3 contains 12 residues. The CDR3 DNA reads TGCAGTGCCAGTCCCGGGACGTATGGCTACACCTTC. It specifies CSASPGTYGYTF.

The J gene is TRBJ2-7, the V gene TRBV11-2, with TRBD2 matching over 14 bases. V lost 5 bases to trimming and J lost 4 bases; unmatched junction nucleotides: 10. The CDR3 totals 17 residues. Per the germline V gene, CDR1 is SGHAT and CDR2 is FQNNGV. CDR3 loop: CASSLGRLAGGGYEQYF. In DNA, the CDR3 is TGTGCCAGCAGCCTGGGTCGACTAGCGGGAGGGGGTTACGAGCAGTACTTC.

J is TRBJ2-2 and V is TRBV2; no firm D call. There are 12 residues in the CDR3. V was trimmed by 6 bases and J by 5 bases, leaving 7 bases between them. Germline V gene data show CDR1 as SNHLY and CDR2 as FYNNEI. In nucleotides, the CDR3 is TGTGCCAGCAGAAAAGGGACCGGGGAGCTGTTTTTT. This encodes CASRKGTGELFF. The whole variable domain, filled in from reference TRBV2 and TRBJ2-2, reads EPEVTQTPSHQVTQMGQEVILRCVPISNHLYFYWYRQILGQKVEFLVSFYNNEISEKSEIFDDQFSVERPDGSNFTLKIRSTKLEDSAMYFCASRKGTGELFFGEGSRLTVL.

This chain links TRBV5-1 with TRBJ1-1; 7 bases agree with TRBD1. After removal of 0 bases from V and 1 base from J, the junction contained 3 bases not matched to a gene. The germline V gene encodes CDR1 SGHRS and CDR2 YFSETQ. The CDR3 contains 15 residues. The CDR3, as DNA: TGCGCCAGCAGCTTGGTGGCAGGGGGGAACACTGAAGCTTTCTTT. This codes for CASSLVAGGNTEAFF.

The chain couples TRBV24-1 to TRBJ2-2; D possibly corresponds to TRBD1 (5 bases). The CDR3 consists of 17 residues. V dropped 3 bases and J dropped 1 base, with 14 bases sitting between them. From germline, CDR1 is KGHDR and CDR2 SFDVKD. DNA of the CDR3: TGTGCCACCAGTGATCATCCAGGGCGGATGAACACCGGGGAGCTGTTTTTT. It yields the protein CATSDHPGRMNTGELFF.

This chain links TRBV3-1 (or the pseudogene TRBV3-2) with TRBJ2-7, with D perhaps TRBD1 (6 bases). Trimming removed 0 bases at V and 3 bases at J, with 12 bases between. Germline-derived CDR1 and CDR2 are LGHDT and YNNKEL (reference sequence). This CDR3 has 15 residues. CDR3 in amino acids: CASSQDRGQFYEQYF. CDR3 in DNA: TGTGCCAGCAGCCAAGATAGAGGACAGTTCTACGAGCAGTACTTC.

This clone was picked up one time. The rearrangement uses TRBV6-5 and TRBJ1-2, with 9 bases matching TRBD1. The germline gives CDR1 MNHEY, CDR2 SVGAGI. There are 14 residues in the CDR3. V lost 5 bases, J lost 4 bases, and 5 bases stayed unmatched. CDR3 DNA: TGTGCCAGCAGTACCGGGACAGGGACCTATGGCTACACCTTC. Amino acids: CASSTGTGTYGYTF.